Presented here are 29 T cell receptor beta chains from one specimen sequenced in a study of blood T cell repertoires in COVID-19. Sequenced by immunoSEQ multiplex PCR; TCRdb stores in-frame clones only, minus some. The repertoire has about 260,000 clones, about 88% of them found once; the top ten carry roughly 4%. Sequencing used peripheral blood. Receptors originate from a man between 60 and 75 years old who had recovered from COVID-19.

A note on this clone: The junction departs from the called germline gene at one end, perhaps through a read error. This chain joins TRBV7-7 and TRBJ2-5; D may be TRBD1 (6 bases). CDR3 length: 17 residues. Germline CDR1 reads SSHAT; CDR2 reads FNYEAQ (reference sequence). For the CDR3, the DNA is TGTGCTAGCAGCCGTGGGTCCAGGGGCGACCCCCAAGAGACCCAGTACTTC. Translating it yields CASSRGSRGDPQETQYF.

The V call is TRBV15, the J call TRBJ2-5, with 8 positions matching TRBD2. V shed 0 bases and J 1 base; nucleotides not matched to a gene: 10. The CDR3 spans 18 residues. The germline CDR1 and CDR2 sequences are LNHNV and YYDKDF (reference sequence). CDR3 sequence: CATSRDHSGTRGQETQYF. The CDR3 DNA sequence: TGTGCCACCAGCAGAGATCATTCCGGGACTAGGGGCCAAGAGACCCAGTACTTC.

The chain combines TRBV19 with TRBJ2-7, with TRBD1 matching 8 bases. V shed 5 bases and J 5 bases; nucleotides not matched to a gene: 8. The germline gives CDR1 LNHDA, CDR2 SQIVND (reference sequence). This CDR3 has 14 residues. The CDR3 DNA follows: TGTGCCAGTAGTTCATGGACAGGGCGCGACGAGCAGTACTTC. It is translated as CASSSWTGRDEQYF.

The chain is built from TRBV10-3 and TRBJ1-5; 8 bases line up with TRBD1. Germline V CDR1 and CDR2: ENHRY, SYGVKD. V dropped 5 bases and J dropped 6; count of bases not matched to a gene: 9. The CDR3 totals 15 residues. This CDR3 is CAISPGTGSGQPQHF. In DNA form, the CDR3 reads TGTGCCATCAGTCCCGGGACAGGCTCGGGTCAGCCCCAGCATTTT.

The CDR3 reads CASSVGLRGNTGELFF. DNA for the CDR3: TGTGCCAGCAGCGTAGGGCTTCGGGGGAACACCGGGGAGCTGTTTTTT. V gene TRBV9 combines with J gene TRBJ2-2; the D gene is possibly TRBD2 (5 bases). Per the germline V gene, CDR1 is SGDLS and CDR2 is YYNGEE. V lost 0 bases, J lost 1 base, and 10 bases lay in between. The CDR3 consists of 16 residues.

The CDR3 bases are TGTGCTAGTGGCAAACCCCGGGACAGGGGGCCGAGCACTGAAGCTTTCTTT. It is translated as CASGKPRDRGPSTEAFF. This chain connects TRBV12-5 to TRBJ1-1, with 12 bases aligning to TRBD1. With V trimmed by 6 bases and J by 4 bases, 12 bases remained unmatched. This CDR3 is 17 amino acids long. CDR1 and CDR2 from the germline V gene are LGHNT and FRNRAP.

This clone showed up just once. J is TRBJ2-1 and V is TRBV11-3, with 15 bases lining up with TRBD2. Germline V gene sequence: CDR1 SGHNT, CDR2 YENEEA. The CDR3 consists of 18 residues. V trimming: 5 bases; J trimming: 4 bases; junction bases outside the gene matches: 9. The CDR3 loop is CASSHNGLAGGRYNEQFF. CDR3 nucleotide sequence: TGTGCCAGCAGCCACAACGGACTAGCGGGGGGGAGGTACAATGAGCAGTTCTTC. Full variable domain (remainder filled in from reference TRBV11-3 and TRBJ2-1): EAGVVQSPRYKIIEKKQPVAFWCNPISGHNTLYWYLQNLGQGPELLIRYENEEAVDDSQLPKDRFSAERLKGVDSTLKIQPAELGDSAVYLCASSHNGLAGGRYNEQFFGPGTRLTVL.

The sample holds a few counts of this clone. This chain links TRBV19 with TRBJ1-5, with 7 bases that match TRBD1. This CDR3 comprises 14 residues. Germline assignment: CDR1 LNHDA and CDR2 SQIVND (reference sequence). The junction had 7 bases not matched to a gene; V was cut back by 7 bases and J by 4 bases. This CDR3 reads CASNVGQLNQPQHF. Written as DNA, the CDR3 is TGTGCCAGTAATGTGGGACAGCTGAATCAGCCCCAGCATTTT.

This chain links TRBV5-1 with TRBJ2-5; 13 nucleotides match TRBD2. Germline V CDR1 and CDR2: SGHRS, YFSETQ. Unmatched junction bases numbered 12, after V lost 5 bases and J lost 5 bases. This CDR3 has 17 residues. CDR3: CASSLLLAGGPRETQYF. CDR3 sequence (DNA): TGCGCCAGCAGTCTCCTACTAGCGGGGGGGCCAAGGGAGACCCAGTACTTC.

CDR3 DNA: TGTGCCAGCAGCCGACTAGCGGGGGGCACAGATACGCAGTATTTT. It is translated as CASSRLAGGTDTQYF. The V gene is TRBV11-2, the J gene TRBJ2-3, with TRBD2 matching over 12 bases. The CDR3 consists of 15 residues. CDR1 is SGHAT and CDR2 is FQNNGV in the germline V gene. V lost 5 bases and J lost 1; bases outside the gene matches: 1.

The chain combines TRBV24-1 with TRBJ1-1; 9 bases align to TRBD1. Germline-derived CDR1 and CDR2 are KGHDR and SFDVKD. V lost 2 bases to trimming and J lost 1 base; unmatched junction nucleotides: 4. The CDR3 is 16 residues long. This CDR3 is CATSDSGTGKNTEAFF. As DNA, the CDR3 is TGTGCCACCAGTGATTCGGGGACAGGGAAGAACACTGAAGCTTTCTTT.

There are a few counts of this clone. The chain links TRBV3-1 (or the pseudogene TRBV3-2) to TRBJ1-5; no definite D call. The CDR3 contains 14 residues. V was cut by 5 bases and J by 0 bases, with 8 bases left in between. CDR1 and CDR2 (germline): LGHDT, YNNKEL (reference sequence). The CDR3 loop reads CASSKTYSNQPQHF. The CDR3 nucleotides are TGTGCCAGCAGCAAGACTTATAGCAATCAGCCCCAGCATTTT.

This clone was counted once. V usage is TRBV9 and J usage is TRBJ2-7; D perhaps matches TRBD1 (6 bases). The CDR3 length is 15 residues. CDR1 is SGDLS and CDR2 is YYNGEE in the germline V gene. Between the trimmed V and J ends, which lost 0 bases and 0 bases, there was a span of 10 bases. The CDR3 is CASSVADSLSYEQYF. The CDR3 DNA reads TGTGCCAGCAGCGTAGCGGACAGTCTCTCCTACGAGCAGTACTTC.

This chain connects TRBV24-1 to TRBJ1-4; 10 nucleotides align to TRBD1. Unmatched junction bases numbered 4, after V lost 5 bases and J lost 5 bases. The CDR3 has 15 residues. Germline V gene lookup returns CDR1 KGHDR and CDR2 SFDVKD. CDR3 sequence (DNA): TGTGCCACCAGTGCCACGGGACAGGGGAATGAAAAACTGTTTTTT. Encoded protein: CATSATGQGNEKLFF.

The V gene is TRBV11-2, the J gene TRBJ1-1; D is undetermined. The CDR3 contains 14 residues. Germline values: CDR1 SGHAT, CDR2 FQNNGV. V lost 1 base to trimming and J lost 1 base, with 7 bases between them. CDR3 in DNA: TGTGCCAGCAGCTTAGTGACGGGGAACACTGAAGCTTTCTTT. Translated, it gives CASSLVTGNTEAFF.

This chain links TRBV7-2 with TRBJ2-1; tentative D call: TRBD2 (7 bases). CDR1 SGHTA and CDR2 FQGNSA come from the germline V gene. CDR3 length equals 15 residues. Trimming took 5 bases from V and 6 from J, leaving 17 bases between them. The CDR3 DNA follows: TGTGCCAGCAGCCCTAAGGGGGGGGGCGTCAATGAGCAGTTCTTC. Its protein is CASSPKGGGVNEQFF.

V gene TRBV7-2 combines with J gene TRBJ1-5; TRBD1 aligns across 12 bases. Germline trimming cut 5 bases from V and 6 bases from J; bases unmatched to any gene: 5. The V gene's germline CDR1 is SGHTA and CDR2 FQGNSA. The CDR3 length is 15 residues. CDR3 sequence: CASSRDRGPAQPQHF. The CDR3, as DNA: TGTGCCAGCAGCCGGGACAGGGGGCCGGCTCAGCCCCAGCATTTT. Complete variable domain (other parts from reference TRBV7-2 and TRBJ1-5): GAGVSQSPSNKVTEKGKDVELRCDPISGHTALYWYRQSLGQGLEFLIYFQGNSAPDKSGLPSDRFSAERTGGSVSTLTIQRTQQEDSAVYLCASSRDRGPAQPQHFGDGTRLSIL.

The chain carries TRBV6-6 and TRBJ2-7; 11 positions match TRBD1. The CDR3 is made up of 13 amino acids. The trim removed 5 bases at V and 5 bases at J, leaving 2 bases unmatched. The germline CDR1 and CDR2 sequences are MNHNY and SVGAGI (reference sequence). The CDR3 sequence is CASSRDRGDEQYF. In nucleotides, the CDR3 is TGTGCCAGCAGTAGGGACAGGGGGGACGAGCAGTACTTC.

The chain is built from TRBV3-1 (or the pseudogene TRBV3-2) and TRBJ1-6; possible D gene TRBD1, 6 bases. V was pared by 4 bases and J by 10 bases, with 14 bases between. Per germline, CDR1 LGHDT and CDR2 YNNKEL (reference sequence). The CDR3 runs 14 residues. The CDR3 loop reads CASSPSQGRSPLHF. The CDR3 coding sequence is TGTGCCAGCAGCCCCAGTCAGGGGAGATCACCCCTCCACTTT.

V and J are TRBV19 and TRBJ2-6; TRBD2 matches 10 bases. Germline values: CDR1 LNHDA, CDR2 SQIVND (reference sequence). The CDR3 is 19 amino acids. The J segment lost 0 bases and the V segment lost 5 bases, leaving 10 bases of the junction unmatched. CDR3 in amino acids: CASSRREASGSSGANVLTF. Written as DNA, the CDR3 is TGTGCCAGTAGTCGCCGCGAGGCTAGCGGGAGCTCTGGGGCCAACGTCCTGACTTTC.

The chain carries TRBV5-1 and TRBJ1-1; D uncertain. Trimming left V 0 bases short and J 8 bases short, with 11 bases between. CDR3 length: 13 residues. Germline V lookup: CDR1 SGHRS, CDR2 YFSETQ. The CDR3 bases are TGCGCCAGCAGCTTGGTAATTGGGAGGGAAGCTTTCTTT. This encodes CASSLVIGREAFF.

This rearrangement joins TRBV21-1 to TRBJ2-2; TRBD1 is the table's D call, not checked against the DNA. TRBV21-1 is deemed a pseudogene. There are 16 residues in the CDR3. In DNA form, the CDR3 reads TGTGCCAGCAGCAAAGAGGGGACAGGGTTCGTCGGGGAGCTGTTTTTT. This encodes CASSKEGTGFVGELFF.

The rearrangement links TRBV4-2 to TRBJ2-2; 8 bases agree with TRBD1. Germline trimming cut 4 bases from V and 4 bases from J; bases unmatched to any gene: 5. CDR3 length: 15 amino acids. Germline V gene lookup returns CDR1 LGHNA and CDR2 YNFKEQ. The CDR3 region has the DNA TGTGCCAGCAGCCTTTTCGGACAGGGCACCGGGGAGCTGTTTTTT. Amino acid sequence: CASSLFGQGTGELFF.

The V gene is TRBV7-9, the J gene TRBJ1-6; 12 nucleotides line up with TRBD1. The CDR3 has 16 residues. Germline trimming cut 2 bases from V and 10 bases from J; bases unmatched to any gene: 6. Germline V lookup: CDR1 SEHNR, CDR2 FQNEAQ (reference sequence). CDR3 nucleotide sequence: TGTGCCAGCAGCTTATCAGGGACAGGGGGCGCGTCACCCCTCCACTTT. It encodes CASSLSGTGGASPLHF.

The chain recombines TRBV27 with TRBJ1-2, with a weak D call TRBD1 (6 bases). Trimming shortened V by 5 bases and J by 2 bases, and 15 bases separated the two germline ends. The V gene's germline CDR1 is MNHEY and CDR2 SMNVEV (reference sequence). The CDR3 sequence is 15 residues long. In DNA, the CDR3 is TGTGCCAGCAGTGCCACAGGGATCCCGAACTATGGCTACACCTTC. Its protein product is CASSATGIPNYGYTF.

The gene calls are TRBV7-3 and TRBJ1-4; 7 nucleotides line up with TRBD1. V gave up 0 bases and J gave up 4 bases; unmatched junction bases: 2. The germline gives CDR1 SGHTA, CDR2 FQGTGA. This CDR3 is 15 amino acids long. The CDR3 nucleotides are TGTGCCAGCAGCTTAACACGGGACAGTAATGAAAAACTGTTTTTT. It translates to CASSLTRDSNEKLFF.

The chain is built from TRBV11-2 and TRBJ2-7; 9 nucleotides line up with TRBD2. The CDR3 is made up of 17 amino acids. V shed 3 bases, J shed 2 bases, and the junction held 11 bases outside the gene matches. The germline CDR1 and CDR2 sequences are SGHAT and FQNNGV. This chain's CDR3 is CASSLVGLAGRPYEQYF. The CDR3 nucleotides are TGTGCCAGCAGCTTGGTGGGGCTAGCGGGGCGACCCTACGAGCAGTACTTC.

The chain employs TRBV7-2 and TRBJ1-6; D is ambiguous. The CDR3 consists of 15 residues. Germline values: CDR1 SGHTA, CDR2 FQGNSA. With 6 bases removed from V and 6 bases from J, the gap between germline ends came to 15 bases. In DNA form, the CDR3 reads TGTGCCAGCAGGATACTTCGGGGTACTAATTCACCCCTCCACTTT. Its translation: CASRILRGTNSPLHF.

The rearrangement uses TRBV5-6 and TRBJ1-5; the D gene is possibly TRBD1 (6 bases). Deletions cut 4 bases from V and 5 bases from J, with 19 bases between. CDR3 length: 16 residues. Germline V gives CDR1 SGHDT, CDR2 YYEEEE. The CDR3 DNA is TGTGCCAGCAGCCCCGGGGCAGGCAGGGGTGATCAGCCCCAGCATTTT. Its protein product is CASSPGAGRGDQPQHF. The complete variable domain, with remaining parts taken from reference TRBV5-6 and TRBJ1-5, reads DAGVTQSPTHLIKTRGQQVTLRCSPKSGHDTVSWYQQALGQGPQFIFQYYEEEERQRGNFPDRFSGHQFPNYSSELNVNALLLGDSALYLCASSPGAGRGDQPQHFGDGTRLSIL.